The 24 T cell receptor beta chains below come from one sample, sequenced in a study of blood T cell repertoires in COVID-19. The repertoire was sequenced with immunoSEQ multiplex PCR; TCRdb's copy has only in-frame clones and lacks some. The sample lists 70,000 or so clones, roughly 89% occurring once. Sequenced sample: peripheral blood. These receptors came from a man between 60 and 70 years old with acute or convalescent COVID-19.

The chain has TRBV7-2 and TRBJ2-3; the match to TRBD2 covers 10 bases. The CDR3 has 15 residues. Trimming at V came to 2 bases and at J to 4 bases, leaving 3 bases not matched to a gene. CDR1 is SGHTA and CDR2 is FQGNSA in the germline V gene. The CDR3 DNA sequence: TGTGCCAGCAGCTTACTAGCGGGAGACTCAGATACGCAGTATTTT. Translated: CASSLLAGDSDTQYF.

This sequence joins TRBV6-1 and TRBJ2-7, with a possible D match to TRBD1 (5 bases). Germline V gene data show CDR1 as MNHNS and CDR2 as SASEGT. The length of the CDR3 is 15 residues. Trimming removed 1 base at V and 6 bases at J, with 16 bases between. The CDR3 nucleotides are TGTGCCAGCAGTGAAGTTCAGGGTCCCCTAACCGAGCAGTACTTC. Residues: CASSEVQGPLTEQYF.

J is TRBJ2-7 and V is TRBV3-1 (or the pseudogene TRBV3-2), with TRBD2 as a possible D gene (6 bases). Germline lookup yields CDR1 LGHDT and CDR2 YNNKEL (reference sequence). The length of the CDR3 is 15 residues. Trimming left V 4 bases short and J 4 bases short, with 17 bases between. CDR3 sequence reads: CASSLTTMGGYEQYF. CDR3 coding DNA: TGTGCCAGCAGCCTCACGACCATGGGGGGATACGAGCAGTACTTC.

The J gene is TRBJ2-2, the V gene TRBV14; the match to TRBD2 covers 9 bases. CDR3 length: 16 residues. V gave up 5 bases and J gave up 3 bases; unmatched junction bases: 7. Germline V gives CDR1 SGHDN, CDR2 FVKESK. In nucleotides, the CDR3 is TGTGCCAGCAGCGCCCTAGCGGGATTAGACACCGGGGAGCTGTTTTTT. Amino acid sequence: CASSALAGLDTGELFF.

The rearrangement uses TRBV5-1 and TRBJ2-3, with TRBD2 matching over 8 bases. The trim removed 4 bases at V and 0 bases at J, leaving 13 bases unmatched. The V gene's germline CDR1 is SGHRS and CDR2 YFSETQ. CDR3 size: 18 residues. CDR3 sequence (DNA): TGCGCCAGCAGCCGAAACCAACCGGGACTAGGGAGCACAGATACGCAGTATTTT. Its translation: CASSRNQPGLGSTDTQYF.

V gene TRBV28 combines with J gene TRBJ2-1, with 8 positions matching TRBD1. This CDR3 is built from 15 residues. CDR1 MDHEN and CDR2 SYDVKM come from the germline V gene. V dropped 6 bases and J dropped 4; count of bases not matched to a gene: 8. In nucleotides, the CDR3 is TGTGCCAGCAGCCCCGGACAGGGAACTTACAATGAGCAGTTCTTC. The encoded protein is CASSPGQGTYNEQFF.

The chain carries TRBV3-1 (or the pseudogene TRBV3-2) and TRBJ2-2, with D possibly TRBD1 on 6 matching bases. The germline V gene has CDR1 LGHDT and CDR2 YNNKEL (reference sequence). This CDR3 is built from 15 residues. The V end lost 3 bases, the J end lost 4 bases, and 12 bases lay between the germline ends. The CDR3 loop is CASSHTPDSTGELFF. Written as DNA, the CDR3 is TGTGCCAGCAGCCATACCCCGGACAGCACCGGGGAGCTGTTTTTT.

The CDR3 is CASSTGQGYQPQHF. The DNA for the CDR3 is TGTGCCAGCAGTACTGGACAGGGCTATCAGCCCCAGCATTTT. The chain recombines TRBV6-5 with TRBJ1-5, with TRBD1 identical over 8 bases. V lost 5 bases, J lost 5 bases, and 5 bases stayed unmatched. This CDR3 contains 14 residues. The germline V gene encodes CDR1 MNHEY and CDR2 SVGAGI.

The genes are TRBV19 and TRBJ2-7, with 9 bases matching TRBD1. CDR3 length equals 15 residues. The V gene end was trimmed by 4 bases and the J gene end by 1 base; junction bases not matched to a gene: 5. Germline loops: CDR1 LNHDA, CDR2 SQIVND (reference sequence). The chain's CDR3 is CASSNRDRASYEQYF. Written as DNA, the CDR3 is TGTGCCAGTAGTAATCGGGACAGGGCATCCTACGAGCAGTACTTC.

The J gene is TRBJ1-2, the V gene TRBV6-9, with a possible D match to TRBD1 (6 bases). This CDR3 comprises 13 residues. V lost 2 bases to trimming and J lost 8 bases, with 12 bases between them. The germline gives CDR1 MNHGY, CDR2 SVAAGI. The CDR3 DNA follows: TGTGCCAGCAGTTATGGACAGAAAGGCGGCTACACCTTC. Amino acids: CASSYGQKGGYTF.

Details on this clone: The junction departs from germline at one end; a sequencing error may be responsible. The CDR3 spells CASSLLGGQIDSPLHF. The CDR3 nucleotides read TGCGCCAGCAGCTTGTTGGGGGGACAGATCGATTCGCCCCTCCACTTT. V usage is TRBV5-1 and J usage is TRBJ1-6, with 7 bases identical to TRBD1. Germline V lookup: CDR1 SGHRS, CDR2 YFSETQ. This CDR3 spans 16 amino acids.

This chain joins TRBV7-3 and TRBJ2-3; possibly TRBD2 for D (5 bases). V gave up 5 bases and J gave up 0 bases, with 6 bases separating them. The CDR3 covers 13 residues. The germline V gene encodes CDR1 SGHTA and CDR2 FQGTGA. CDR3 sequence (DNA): TGTGCCAGCAGCCTAGCTAGCACAGATACGCAGTATTTT. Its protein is CASSLASTDTQYF.

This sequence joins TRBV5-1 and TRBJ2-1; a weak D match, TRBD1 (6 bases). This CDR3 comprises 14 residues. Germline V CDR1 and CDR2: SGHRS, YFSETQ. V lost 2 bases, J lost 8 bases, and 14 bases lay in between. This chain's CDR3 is CASSLQGRGDEQFF. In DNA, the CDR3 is TGCGCCAGCAGCTTACAGGGAAGAGGCGATGAGCAGTTCTTC.

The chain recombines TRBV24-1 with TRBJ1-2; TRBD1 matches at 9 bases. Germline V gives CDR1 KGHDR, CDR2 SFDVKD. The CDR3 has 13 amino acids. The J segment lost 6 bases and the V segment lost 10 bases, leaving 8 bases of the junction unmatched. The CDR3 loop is CATQDRGENGYTF. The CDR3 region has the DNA TGTGCCACTCAGGACAGGGGTGAAAATGGCTACACCTTC.

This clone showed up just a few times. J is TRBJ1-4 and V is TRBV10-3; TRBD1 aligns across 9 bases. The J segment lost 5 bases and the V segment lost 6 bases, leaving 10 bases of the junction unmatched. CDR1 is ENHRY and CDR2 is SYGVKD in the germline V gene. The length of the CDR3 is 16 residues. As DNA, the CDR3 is TGTGCCATCAGACCGGGACAGGGTTTTTCGAATGAAAAACTGTTTTTT. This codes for CAIRPGQGFSNEKLFF.

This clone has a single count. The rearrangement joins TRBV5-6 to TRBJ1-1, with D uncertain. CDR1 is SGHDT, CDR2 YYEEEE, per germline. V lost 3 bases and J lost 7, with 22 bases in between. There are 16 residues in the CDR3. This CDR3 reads CASSSTPLQRENEAFF. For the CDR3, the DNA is TGTGCCAGCAGCTCCACCCCCTTACAGAGGGAGAATGAAGCTTTCTTT.

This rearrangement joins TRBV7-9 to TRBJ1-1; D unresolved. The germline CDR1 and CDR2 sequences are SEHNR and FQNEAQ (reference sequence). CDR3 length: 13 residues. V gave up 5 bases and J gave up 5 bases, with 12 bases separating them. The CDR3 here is CASSPSGWTEAFF. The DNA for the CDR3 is TGTGCCAGCAGCCCATCGGGGTGGACTGAAGCTTTCTTT.

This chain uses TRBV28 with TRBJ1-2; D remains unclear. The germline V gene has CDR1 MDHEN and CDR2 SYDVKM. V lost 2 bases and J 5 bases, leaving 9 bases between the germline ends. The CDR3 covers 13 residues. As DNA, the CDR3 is TGTGCCAGCAGTTTACTCGGAGGTTATGGCTACACCTTC. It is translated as CASSLLGGYGYTF.

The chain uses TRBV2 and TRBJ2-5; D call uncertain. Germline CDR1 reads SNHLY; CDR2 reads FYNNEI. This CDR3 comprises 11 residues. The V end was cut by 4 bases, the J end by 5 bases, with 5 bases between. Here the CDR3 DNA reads TGTGCCAGCAGTGGTAGTGAGACCCAGTACTTC. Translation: CASSGSETQYF.

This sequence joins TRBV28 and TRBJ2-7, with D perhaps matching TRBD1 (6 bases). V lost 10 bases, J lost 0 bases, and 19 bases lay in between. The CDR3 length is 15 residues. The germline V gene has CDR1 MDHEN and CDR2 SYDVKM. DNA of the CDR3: TGTGCCACCCGGATACAGGGCACTCACTCCTACGAGCAGTACTTC. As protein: CATRIQGTHSYEQYF.

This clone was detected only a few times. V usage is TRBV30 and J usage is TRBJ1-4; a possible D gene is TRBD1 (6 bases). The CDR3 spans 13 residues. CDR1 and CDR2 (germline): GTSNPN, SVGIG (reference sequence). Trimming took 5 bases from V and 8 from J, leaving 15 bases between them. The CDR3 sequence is CAWQGRGGEKLFF. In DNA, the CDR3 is TGTGCCTGGCAGGGCAGGGGCGGAGAAAAACTGTTTTTT.

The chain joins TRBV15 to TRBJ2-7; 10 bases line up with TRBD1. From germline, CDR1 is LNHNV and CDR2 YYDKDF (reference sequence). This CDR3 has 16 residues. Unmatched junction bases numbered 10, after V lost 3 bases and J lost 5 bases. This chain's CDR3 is CATSREPPGQGNEQYF. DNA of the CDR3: TGTGCCACCAGCAGGGAACCCCCGGGACAGGGGAACGAGCAGTACTTC.

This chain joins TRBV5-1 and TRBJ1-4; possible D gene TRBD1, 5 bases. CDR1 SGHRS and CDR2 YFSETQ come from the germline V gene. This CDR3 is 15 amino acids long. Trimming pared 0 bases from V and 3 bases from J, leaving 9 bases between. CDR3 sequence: CASSLEVRANEKLFF. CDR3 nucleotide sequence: TGCGCCAGCAGCTTGGAGGTCAGGGCTAATGAAAAACTGTTTTTT.

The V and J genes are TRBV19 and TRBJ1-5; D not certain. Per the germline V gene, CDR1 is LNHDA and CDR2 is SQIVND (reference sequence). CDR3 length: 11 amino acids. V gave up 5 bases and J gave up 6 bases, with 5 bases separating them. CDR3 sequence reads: CASSEGQPQHF. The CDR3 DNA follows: TGTGCCAGTAGTGAGGGTCAGCCCCAGCATTTT. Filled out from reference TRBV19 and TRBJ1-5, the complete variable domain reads DGGITQSPKYLFRKEGQNVTLSCEQNLNHDAMYWYRQDPGQGLRLIYYSQIVNDFQKGDIAEGYSVSREKKESFPLTVTSAQKNPTAFYLCASSEGQPQHFGDGTRLSIL.